A single sample gave rise to the 29 T cell receptor beta chains below, sequenced in a study of shared clonotypes between healthy human individuals. Assay used: immunoSEQ multiplex PCR; TCRdb lists only in-frame clones, some missing. The sample consists of millions of clones, around 94% of them appearing once. Sequenced: naive CD4+ T cells sorted from blood. The subset: CD45RA+ positively selected. The receptors stem from a man between 18 and 35 years old in good health.

This chain uses TRBV7-8 with TRBJ1-3; D gene unclear. Trimming removed 1 base from V and 2 bases from J, with 12 bases in between. The CDR3 spans 16 residues. The germline V gene encodes CDR1 SGHVS and CDR2 FQNEAQ. The CDR3: CASSLDITVTGNTIYF. CDR3 in DNA: TGTGCCAGCAGCTTAGACATTACAGTTACTGGAAACACCATATATTTT.

This chain links TRBV2 with TRBJ1-5; perhaps TRBD1 as D (5 bases). Germline CDR1 is SNHLY and CDR2 is FYNNEI. The CDR3 loop spans 13 amino acids. Trimming pared 6 bases from V and 9 bases from J, leaving 15 bases between. DNA of the CDR3: TGTGCCAGCAGGGACATGCCTAGGGGGCCCCAGCATTTT. Translated, it gives CASRDMPRGPQHF.

The chain employs TRBV11-3 and TRBJ2-1; D call uncertain. Trimming shortened V by 0 bases and J by 3 bases, and 12 bases separated the two germline ends. The CDR3 runs to 16 residues. CDR1 is SGHNT and CDR2 is YENEEA in the germline V gene. The CDR3 region has the DNA TGTGCCAGCAGCTTAGAAGTCGCGTCCAACTACAATGAGCAGTTCTTC. It translates to CASSLEVASNYNEQFF.

The CDR3 nucleotides read TGTGCCAGCAGTGGGGACAGGGCTCAGCCCCAGCATTTT. It encodes CASSGDRAQPQHF. V is TRBV6-5 and J is TRBJ1-5; 9 nucleotides align to TRBD1. The J segment lost 6 bases and the V segment lost 5 bases, leaving 2 bases of the junction unmatched. The length of the CDR3 is 13 residues. Germline values: CDR1 MNHEY, CDR2 SVGAGI.

The chain carries TRBV5-1 and TRBJ1-2; possibly TRBD1 for D (5 bases). V was shortened by 2 bases and J by 0 bases, with 8 bases between the two germline ends. The CDR3 contains 14 residues. Germline loops: CDR1 SGHRS, CDR2 YFSETQ. The CDR3 is CASSLQTANYGYTF. The CDR3 DNA reads TGCGCCAGCAGCTTACAGACAGCTAACTATGGCTACACCTTC.

The rearrangement joins TRBV18 to TRBJ2-2, with TRBD2 matching 11 bases. The V segment lost 6 bases and the J segment 4 bases; nucleotides outside the gene matches: 4. Germline V gene sequence: CDR1 KGHSH, CDR2 LQKENI. The CDR3 contains 15 residues. CDR3 protein: CASSYGTSGTGELFF. In DNA, the CDR3 is TGTGCCAGCTCCTACGGGACTAGCGGCACCGGGGAGCTGTTTTTT.

The gene calls are TRBV2 and TRBJ2-1; possible D gene TRBD2, 6 bases. Germline CDR1 is SNHLY and CDR2 is FYNNEI. There are 16 residues in the CDR3. V was pared by 6 bases and J by 4 bases, with 19 bases between. The CDR3 loop is CASSILGSGVYNEQFF. In nucleotides, the CDR3 is TGTGCCAGCAGCATTTTGGGTAGCGGAGTGTACAATGAGCAGTTCTTC. Based on the CDR3 plus reference TRBV2 and TRBJ2-1, the full variable domain is EPEVTQTPSHQVTQMGQEVILRCVPISNHLYFYWYRQILGQKVEFLVSFYNNEISEKSEIFDDQFSVERPDGSNFTLKIRSTKLEDSAMYFCASSILGSGVYNEQFFGPGTRLTVL.

This chain links TRBV6-5 with TRBJ1-6; tentatively, D is TRBD1 (5 bases). This CDR3 has 14 amino acids. The germline V gene has CDR1 MNHEY and CDR2 SVGAGI. Trimming took off 6 bases at V and 9 bases at J, with 15 bases between the two ends. DNA of the CDR3: TGTGCCAGCAGAAAGACAGTCTCTCTTTCACCCCTCCACTTT. The encoded protein is CASRKTVSLSPLHF.

V gene TRBV6-6 combines with J gene TRBJ2-3; possibly TRBD1 or TRBD2 for D (5 bases each). Per the germline V gene, CDR1 is MNHNY and CDR2 is SVGAGI (reference sequence). V lost 1 base and J lost 5, with 13 bases in between. This CDR3 region has 15 residues. The CDR3 sequence: CASSYFSRDVDTQYF. The CDR3, as DNA: TGTGCCAGCAGTTACTTCTCTAGGGACGTAGATACGCAGTATTTT.

Only one count was recorded for this clone. Additional DNA sequences in this sample encode the identical CDR3. The chain uses TRBV7-2 and TRBJ2-5, with a tentative D call TRBD1 (7 bases). The CDR3 sequence is 13 residues long. The germline V gene encodes CDR1 SGHTA and CDR2 FQGNSA. The germline V and J ends were trimmed by 5 bases and 4 bases, with 11 bases remaining between them. CDR3 residues: CASSRQGGETQYF. In nucleotides, the CDR3 is TGTGCCAGCAGCCGACAGGGAGGAGAGACCCAGTACTTC.

The chain has TRBV5-1 and TRBJ2-5, with D tentatively TRBD2 (6 bases). Trimming left V 4 bases short and J 4 bases short, with 14 bases between. The CDR3 covers 14 residues. Germline V gene lookup returns CDR1 SGHRS and CDR2 YFSETQ. The CDR3 region has the DNA TGCGCCAGCAGCGACGTACTAGCAACAGAGACCCAGTACTTC. Translation: CASSDVLATETQYF.

This rearrangement joins TRBV30 to TRBJ1-4; unclear D gene. This CDR3 spans 14 amino acids. CDR1 is GTSNPN and CDR2 is SVGIG in the germline V gene (reference sequence). Trimming removed 2 bases at V and 3 bases at J, with 10 bases between. The CDR3 protein is CAWSPSSANEKLFF. CDR3 nucleotides: TGTGCCTGGAGTCCAAGTTCGGCTAATGAAAAACTGTTTTTT.

The V and J genes are TRBV2 and TRBJ1-1, with 11 bases matching TRBD1. This CDR3 is 15 amino acids long. Germline CDR1 is SNHLY and CDR2 is FYNNEI. With 6 bases clipped from V and 4 bases from J, the junction kept 7 bases outside the gene matches. The CDR3 is CASRPRGQGATEAFF. The CDR3, as DNA: TGTGCCAGCAGGCCCAGAGGACAGGGGGCCACTGAAGCTTTCTTT. Drawing the rest from reference TRBV2 and TRBJ1-1, the complete variable domain is EPEVTQTPSHQVTQMGQEVILRCVPISNHLYFYWYRQILGQKVEFLVSFYNNEISEKSEIFDDQFSVERPDGSNFTLKIRSTKLEDSAMYFCASRPRGQGATEAFFGQGTRLTVV.

This clone was recorded a few times. The J gene is TRBJ1-5, the V gene TRBV4-1; unclear D gene. V lost 4 bases and J 3 bases, leaving 16 bases between the germline ends. The CDR3 is 16 residues long. The germline V gene has CDR1 MGHRA and CDR2 YSYEKL. CDR3 bases: TGCGCCAGCAGCCCCCCAATGGGTAGGCTCAATCAGCCCCAGCATTTT. As protein: CASSPPMGRLNQPQHF.

The chain carries TRBV7-2 and TRBJ2-5, with D unclear. The V end was cut by 5 bases, the J end by 5 bases, with 12 bases between. This CDR3 has 13 amino acids. Germline V gene data show CDR1 as SGHTA and CDR2 as FQGNSA. As DNA, the CDR3 is TGTGCCAGCAGCCACCCCGGAAGGGAGACCCAGTACTTC. Encoded protein: CASSHPGRETQYF.

The chain couples TRBV6-5 to TRBJ2-5; 7 positions match TRBD2. CDR3 length: 15 residues. The junction had 15 bases not matched to a gene; V was cut back by 7 bases and J by 7 bases. Germline V gene lookup returns CDR1 MNHEY and CDR2 SVGAGI. CDR3 in amino acids: CASTYGVGGEGTQYF. The DNA of the CDR3 is TGTGCCAGCACCTACGGGGTGGGAGGGGAAGGGACCCAGTACTTC.

This clone was observed a few times. The rearrangement joins TRBV7-9 to TRBJ2-7, with D uncertain. The CDR3 has 11 residues. V was pared by 5 bases and J by 5 bases, with 7 bases between. From germline, CDR1 is SEHNR and CDR2 FQNEAQ (reference sequence). The CDR3 loop reads CASSPWDEQYF. CDR3 DNA sequence: TGTGCCAGCAGCCCTTGGGACGAGCAGTACTTC.

The J gene is TRBJ2-3, the V gene TRBV27, with 12 positions matching TRBD2. V was clipped by 5 bases and J by 0 bases; unmatched bases: 9. Germline V gene data show CDR1 as MNHEY and CDR2 as SMNVEV (reference sequence). CDR3 size: 18 residues. This CDR3 is CASSPTRGTSGSTDTQYF. The CDR3 region has the DNA TGTGCCAGCAGTCCAACAAGGGGGACTAGCGGGAGCACAGATACGCAGTATTTT.

The rearrangement links TRBV6-6 to TRBJ1-6; 7 bases agree with TRBD1. Per germline, CDR1 MNHNY and CDR2 SVGAGI (reference sequence). The CDR3 consists of 13 residues. V lost 10 bases to trimming and J lost 6 bases; unmatched junction nucleotides: 6. The CDR3 region is CATLYRGNSPLHF. The CDR3, as DNA: TGTGCCACTTTGTACAGGGGTAATTCACCCCTCCACTTT.

The chain combines TRBV7-2 with TRBJ1-2, with 9 bases aligning to TRBD1. V lost 1 base and J lost 6; bases outside the gene matches: 6. This CDR3 contains 15 residues. Germline V gene data show CDR1 as SGHTA and CDR2 as FQGNSA. CDR3 in DNA: TGTGCCAGCAGCTTAGTAGGGGGACAGGGTCATGGCTACACCTTC. The encoded protein is CASSLVGGQGHGYTF.

Of note for this clone: Other nucleotide sequences from this sample produce the same CDR3. The chain joins TRBV18 to TRBJ1-2, with D uncertain. The CDR3 is made up of 14 amino acids. Germline lookup yields CDR1 KGHSH and CDR2 LQKENI. V was trimmed by 3 bases and J by 2 bases, leaving 10 bases between them. DNA for the CDR3: TGTGCCAGCTCACCCGGCGCCACGAACTATGGCTACACCTTC. It codes for CASSPGATNYGYTF. The whole variable domain, filled in from reference TRBV18 and TRBJ1-2, reads NAGVMQNPRHLVRRRGQEARLRCSPMKGHSHVYWYRQLPEEGLKFMVYLQKENIIDESGMPKERFSAEFPKEGPSILRIQQVVRGDSAAYFCASSPGATNYGYTFGSGTRLTVV.

For the CDR3, the DNA is TGCAGCGTTGCCCAGACAGGTTTCGAGCAGTACTTC. Its protein product is CSVAQTGFEQYF. The rearrangement links TRBV29-1 to TRBJ2-7, with TRBD1 as a possible D gene (6 bases). The CDR3 contains 12 residues. Looked up from germline, CDR1 is SQVTM and CDR2 is ANQGSEA. The germline V and J ends were trimmed by 4 bases and 6 bases, with 13 bases remaining between them.

As for this clone: This sample includes further DNA sequences coding for the same CDR3. The V gene is TRBV6-5, the J gene TRBJ2-2; TRBD1 matches at 8 bases. Trimming cost V 3 bases and J 1 base; bases outside gene matches: 4. The CDR3 sequence is 16 residues long. The germline CDR1 and CDR2 sequences are MNHEY and SVGAGI. The CDR3 loop is CASSYPGTGNTGELFF. The DNA for the CDR3 is TGTGCCAGCAGTTATCCCGGGACAGGGAACACCGGGGAGCTGTTTTTT.

A word on this clone: Other DNA sequences within the sample encode an identical CDR3. This chain links TRBV18 with TRBJ2-7, with D perhaps matching TRBD1 (6 bases). Germline V gene lookup returns CDR1 KGHSH and CDR2 LQKENI. Trimming cost V 3 bases and J 0 bases, with 12 bases left between them. The CDR3 extends over 15 amino acids. CDR3: CASSPTTGTSYEQYF. CDR3 nucleotide sequence: TGTGCCAGCTCACCGACCACAGGGACCTCCTACGAGCAGTACTTC.

V is TRBV5-1 and J is TRBJ1-1; 8 bases match TRBD1. The CDR3 runs to 14 residues. Germline lookup yields CDR1 SGHRS and CDR2 YFSETQ. Trimming removed 3 bases from V and 4 bases from J; junction bases left unmatched: 5. CDR3 region: CASSWGQAGTEAFF. The CDR3 DNA is TGCGCCAGCAGCTGGGGACAGGCGGGCACTGAAGCTTTCTTT.

This clone has just one count. The chain has TRBV2 and TRBJ2-2, with 7 nucleotides matching TRBD2. The germline V gene encodes CDR1 SNHLY and CDR2 FYNNEI. This CDR3 contains 12 residues. Trimming at V came to 8 bases and at J to 6 bases, leaving 3 bases not matched to a gene. The DNA for the CDR3 is TGTGCCAGCCGGGAGGCCCCCGGGGAGCTGTTTTTT. Its translation is CASREAPGELFF. Filled out from reference TRBV2 and TRBJ2-2, the complete variable domain reads EPEVTQTPSHQVTQMGQEVILRCVPISNHLYFYWYRQILGQKVEFLVSFYNNEISEKSEIFDDQFSVERPDGSNFTLKIRSTKLEDSAMYFCASREAPGELFFGEGSRLTVL.

The gene calls are TRBV9 and TRBJ2-1, with TRBD2 identical over 15 bases. Germline CDR1 is SGDLS and CDR2 is YYNGEE. This CDR3 has 16 amino acids. Trimming took 4 bases from V and 7 from J; bases not matched to a gene: 6. CDR3 bases: TGTGCCAGCAGCCCCCGGACTAGCGGGAGGGGTAATGAGCAGTTCTTC. This encodes CASSPRTSGRGNEQFF. The full variable domain, completed using reference TRBV9 and TRBJ2-1, is DSGVTQTPKHLITATGQRVTLRCSPRSGDLSVYWYQQSLDQGLQFLIQYYNGEERAKGNILERFSAQQFPDLHSELNLSSLELGDSALYFCASSPRTSGRGNEQFFGPGTRLTVL.

With regard to this clone: Distinct nucleotide sequences in the sample also encode this CDR3. The chain recombines TRBV30 with TRBJ2-7; D ambiguous. The CDR3 sequence is 12 residues long. Looked up from germline, CDR1 is GTSNPN and CDR2 is SVGIG (reference sequence). V lost 0 bases to trimming and J lost 3 bases, with 6 bases between them. For the CDR3, the DNA is TGTGCCTGGAGTGTTAGCCTCTACGAGCAGTACTTC. Translating it yields CAWSVSLYEQYF.

The table lists this clone with a count of one. The genes are TRBV29-1 and TRBJ1-2, with D possibly TRBD1 on 5 matching bases. The germline gives CDR1 SQVTM, CDR2 ANQGSEA. V lost 8 bases to trimming and J lost 6 bases, with 13 bases between them. This CDR3 is built from 11 residues. DNA of the CDR3: TGCAGCCTGGCTGGGGCGAATGGCTACACCTTC. It encodes CSLAGANGYTF.